Listed below are T cell receptor beta chains from one sample, sequenced in a study of metastatic and nonmetastatic thyroid tumors. Using MiXCR, TCRdb reanalyzed the PCR reads. The table lists around 23,000 clones, about a tenth of them singletons, with 30% in the top ten. The sample taken for sequencing was blood. The receptors here all came from a female donor with papillary thyroid cancer or a benign thyroid nodule (not recorded which). Some clones in this sample may be carry-over from other donors' samples. CDR3s include the opening cysteine and the closing phenylalanine or tryptophan.

j_call v_call cdr3_aa
TRBJ1-1 TRBV18 CASSPNVAPNTEAFF
TRBJ2-1 TRBV27 CASTPGTSGSHNEQFF
TRBJ2-5 TRBV7-7 CASSWTGLAGRGETQYF
TRBJ2-7 TRBV28 CASSLGREVEQYF
TRBJ2-3 TRBV24-1 CATSDSPGTGANTDTQYF
TRBJ2-7 TRBV5-1 CASSLVAGESEQYF
TRBJ2-2 TRBV10-3 CAISQQSPGELIF
TRBJ1-6 TRBV6-1 CASSRPPGTGSSPLHF
TRBJ2-7 TRBV2 CASSEELFNEQYF
TRBJ2-3 TRBV18 CASSPSVSGFTDTQYF
TRBJ2-3 TRBV24-1 CATSDWKGGFTQYF
TRBJ2-7 TRBV9 CASSVGDQATGQYF
TRBJ2-7 TRBV5-4 CASTLDRGYYEQYF
TRBJ2-3 TRBV19 CASTSRYSTDTQYF
TRBJ2-3 TRBV5-1 CASSPQGTAAPKNTQYF
TRBJ2-3 TRBV11-2 CASSLEVSGLAGGSDTQYF
TRBJ2-1 TRBV9 CASSVVPAQNEQFF
TRBJ2-7 TRBV20-1 CSARASGYEQYF
TRBJ2-7 TRBV7-8 CASSLDFGSHISYEQYF
TRBJ2-3 TRBV9 CASSVLAGFSDTQYF
TRBJ2-3 TRBV28 CASSLGGVTDTQYF
TRBJ2-1 TRBV24-1 CATRDSLHEQFF
TRBJ2-3 TRBV19 CASTDVTSTDTQYF
TRBJ1-3 TRBV20-1 CSARGGAGNTIYF
TRBJ2-5 TRBV6-2/TRBV6-3 CASSYYPSGETQYF
TRBJ2-3 TRBV7-3 CASSFRGVGLNTQYF
TRBJ2-4 TRBV5-1 CASSLVGGGAKNIQYF
TRBJ1-1 TRBV6-1 CASRSQQIEAFF
TRBJ2-7 TRBV27 CASSPDRDRVTYEQYF
TRBJ2-1 TRBV11-1 CASSLGASEYNEQFF
TRBJ2-7 TRBV18 CASSPPASGNSYEQYF
TRBJ2-1 TRBV11-2 CASSLVGVTLTYNEQFF
TRBJ1-1 TRBV9 CASSAGQGETEAFF
TRBJ2-5 TRBV27 CASSLFGRQETQYF
TRBJ2-7 TRBV9 CASSVGPGSEQYF
TRBJ2-7 TRBV15 CATSANGGYEQYF
TRBJ2-7 TRBV27 CASSLGRFYEQYF
TRBJ2-7 TRBV6-1 CASNRASGACEQYF
TRBJ2-7 TRBV28 CASSLPSVRARDQYF
TRBJ2-1 TRBV11-2 CASSQGTGGWNEQFF
TRBJ2-2 TRBV27 CASRRPGNTGELFF
TRBJ2-1 TRBV19 CASRGQGFYSEQFF
TRBJ2-7 TRBV6-1 CASILGYEQYF
TRBJ2-3 TRBV20-1 CSARQADTQYF
TRBJ2-1 TRBV4-1 CASSQENNEQFF